Here is one TCR beta chain with its context. This CDR3 comprises 16 residues. Germline assignment: CDR1 MGHDK and CDR2 SYGVNS. V dropped 6 bases and J dropped 4; count of bases not matched to a gene: 11. These data come from a study of OX40 agonist ivuxolimab in advanced cancers. Using immunoSEQ multiplex PCR, the repertoire was profiled, and TCRdb retains in-frame clones only, with some absent. The profile shows tens of thousands of clones, around 89% of them singletons. This receptor was taken from an adult with an advanced solid tumor such as melanoma, head and neck, liver or kidney cancer. The sequences come from CD4+ or CD8+ T cells sorted from blood, collected in a trial of the OX40 agonist ivuxolimab. The rearrangement joins TRBV25-1 to TRBJ2-2; 7 nucleotides align to TRBD1. In DNA, the CDR3 is TGTGCCAGCAGGACAACAGGGGATAAGGGCACCGGGGAGCTGTTTTTT. This codes for CASRTTGDKGTGELFF. Complete variable domain (other parts from reference TRBV25-1 and TRBJ2-2): EADIYQTPRYLVIGTGKKITLECSQTMGHDKMYWYQQDPGMELHLIHYSYGVNSTEKGDLSSESTVSRIRTEHFPLTLESARPSHTSQYLCASRTTGDKGTGELFFGEGSRLTVL.